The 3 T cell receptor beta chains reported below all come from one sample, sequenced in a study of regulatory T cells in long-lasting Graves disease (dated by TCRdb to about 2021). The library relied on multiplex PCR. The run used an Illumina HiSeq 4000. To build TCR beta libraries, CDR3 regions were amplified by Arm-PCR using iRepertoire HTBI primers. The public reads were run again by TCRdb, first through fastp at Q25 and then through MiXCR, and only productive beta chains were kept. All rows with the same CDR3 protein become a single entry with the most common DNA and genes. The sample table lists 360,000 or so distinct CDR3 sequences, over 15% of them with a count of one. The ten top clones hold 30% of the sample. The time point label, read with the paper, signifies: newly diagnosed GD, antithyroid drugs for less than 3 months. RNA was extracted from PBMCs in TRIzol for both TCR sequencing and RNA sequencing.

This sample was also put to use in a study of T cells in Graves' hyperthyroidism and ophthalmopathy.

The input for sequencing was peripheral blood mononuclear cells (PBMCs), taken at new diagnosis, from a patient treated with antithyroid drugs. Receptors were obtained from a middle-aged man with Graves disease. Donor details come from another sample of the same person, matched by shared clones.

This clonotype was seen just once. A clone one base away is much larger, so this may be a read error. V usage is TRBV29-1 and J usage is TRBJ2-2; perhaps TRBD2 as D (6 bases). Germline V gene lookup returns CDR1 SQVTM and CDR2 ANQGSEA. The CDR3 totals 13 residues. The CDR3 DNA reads TGCAGCGTTGGGACTACGCGCACCAGGGAGCTGTTTTTT. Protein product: CSVGTTRTRELFF.

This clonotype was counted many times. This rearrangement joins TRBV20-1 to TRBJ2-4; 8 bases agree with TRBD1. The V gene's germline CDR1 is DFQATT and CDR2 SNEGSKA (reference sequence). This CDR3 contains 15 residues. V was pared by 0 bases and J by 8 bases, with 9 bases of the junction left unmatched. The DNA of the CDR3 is TGCAGTGCTAGAGATCCTGGACAGGGTCAGGACATTCAGTACTTC. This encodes CSARDPGQGQDIQYF.

DNA for the CDR3: TGCAGCGTTGTGAATATAGCGGGGGCGGGATACGAGCAGTACTTC. The encoded protein is CSVVNIAGAGYEQYF. V and J are TRBV29-1 and TRBJ2-7, with 9 bases matching TRBD2. Germline lookup yields CDR1 SQVTM and CDR2 ANQGSEA. Germline trimming cut 4 bases from V and 4 bases from J; bases unmatched to any gene: 11. CDR3 size: 15 residues.